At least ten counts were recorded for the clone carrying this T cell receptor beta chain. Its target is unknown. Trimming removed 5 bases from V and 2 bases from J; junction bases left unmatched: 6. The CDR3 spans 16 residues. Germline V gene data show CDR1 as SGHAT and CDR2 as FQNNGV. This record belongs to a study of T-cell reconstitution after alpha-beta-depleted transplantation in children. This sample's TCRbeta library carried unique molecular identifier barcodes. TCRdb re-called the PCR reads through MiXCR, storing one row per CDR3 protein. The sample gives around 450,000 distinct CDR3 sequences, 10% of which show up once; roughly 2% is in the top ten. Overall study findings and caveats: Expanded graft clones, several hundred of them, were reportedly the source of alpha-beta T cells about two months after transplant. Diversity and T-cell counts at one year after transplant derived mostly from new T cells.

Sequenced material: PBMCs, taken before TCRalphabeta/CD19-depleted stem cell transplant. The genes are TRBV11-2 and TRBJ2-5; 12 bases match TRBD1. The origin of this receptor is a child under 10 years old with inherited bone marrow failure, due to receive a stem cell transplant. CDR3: CASSPRDRGLQETQYF. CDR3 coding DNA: TGTGCCAGCAGCCCAAGGGACAGGGGGCTTCAAGAGACCCAGTACTTC.